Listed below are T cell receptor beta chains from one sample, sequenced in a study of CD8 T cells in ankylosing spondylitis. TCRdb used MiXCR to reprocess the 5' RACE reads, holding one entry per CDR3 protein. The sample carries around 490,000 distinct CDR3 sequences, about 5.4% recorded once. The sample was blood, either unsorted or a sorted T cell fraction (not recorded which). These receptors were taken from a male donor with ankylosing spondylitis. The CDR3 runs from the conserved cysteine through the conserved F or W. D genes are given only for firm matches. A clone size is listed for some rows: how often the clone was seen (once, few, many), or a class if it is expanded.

CSASKTVLETQYF TGCAGTGCTTCCAAGACGGTACTAGAGACCCAGTACTTC TRBV20-1 - TRBJ2-5 many
CASSPINSGRAAKNIQYF TGTGCCAGCTCACCAATTAATAGCGGGAGGGCCGCCAAAAACATTCAGTACTTC TRBV18 TRBD2 TRBJ2-4 -
CASGRELGTYNYGYTF TGTGCCAGCGGTCGGGAGCTGGGCACGTATAACTATGGCTACACCTTC TRBV5-6 - TRBJ1-2 many
CAISGSSYEQYF TGTGCCATCAGTGGGAGCTCCTACGAGCAGTACTTC TRBV10-3 - TRBJ2-7 many
CASSLGMGDTEAFF TGTGCCAGCAGCTTAGGTATGGGGGACACTGAAGCTTTCTTT TRBV11-2 - TRBJ1-1 -
CASSPRQANYGYTF TGTGCCAGCAGCCCACGACAGGCTAACTATGGCTACACCTTC TRBV7-9 - TRBJ1-2 many
CASSYSSGRGTQYF TGTGCCAGCAGTTACTCTTCGGGGCGTGGGACCCAGTACTTC TRBV6-5 - TRBJ2-5 many
CATSRDNYRGGTQYF TGTGCCACCAGCAGAGATAACTACAGGGGAGGTACGCAGTATTTT TRBV15 - TRBJ2-3 many
CSAREFRVIETGELFF TGCAGTGCTAGAGAGTTCAGGGTGATCGAAACCGGGGAGCTGTTTTTT TRBV20-1 - TRBJ2-2 -
CASSRAGGIVYGYTF TGCGCCAGCAGCCGCGCGGGAGGGATCGTCTATGGCTACACCTTC TRBV4-1 - TRBJ1-2 many
CASSSGLVGARGYEQYF TGTGCCAGCAGCTCGGGGCTCGTGGGAGCAAGAGGGTACGAGCAGTACTTC TRBV5-6 - TRBJ2-7 -
CSASRGMNTEAFF TGCAGTGCTAGTCGCGGCATGAACACTGAAGCTTTCTTT TRBV20-1 - TRBJ1-1 many
CASSQGYSGDTDTQYF TGTGCCAGCAGCCAAGGTTATAGCGGGGACACAGATACGCAGTATTTT TRBV4-2 TRBD2 TRBJ2-3 few
CSAQGGETGELFF TGCAGCGCTCAAGGGGGGGAAACCGGGGAGCTGTTTTTT TRBV29-1 - TRBJ2-2 many
CASSYSSGQSNEQFF TGTGCCAGCAGTTACTCGAGTGGACAGAGCAATGAGCAGTTCTTC TRBV6-5 - TRBJ2-1 -
CASRGAGTRGETQYF TGCGCCAGCAGAGGGGCCGGGACCCGCGGGGAGACCCAGTACTTC TRBV5-1 - TRBJ2-5 few
CASSQDRGYNEKLFF TGTGCCAGCAGCCAAGACCGGGGTTATAATGAAAAACTGTTTTTT TRBV14 - TRBJ1-4 few
CASSQADGYGYTF TGCGCCAGCAGCCAAGCGGACGGCTATGGCTACACCTTC TRBV4-3 - TRBJ1-2 many
CASSPDLWFSSYNEQFF TGTGCCAGCAGCCCCGATTTGTGGTTTAGCTCCTACAATGAGCAGTTCTTC TRBV7-2 - TRBJ2-1 -
CASSSQDQPQHF TGTGCCAGCAGCAGTCAAGATCAGCCCCAGCATTTT TRBV5-5 - TRBJ1-5 many
CASSLEQGIVTEAFF TGTGCCAGCAGCTTGGAACAGGGGATAGTGACTGAAGCTTTCTTT TRBV5-4 TRBD1 TRBJ1-1 many
CASSLSGGDTEAFF TGTGCCAGCAGCTTAAGTGGGGGGGACACTGAAGCTTTCTTT TRBV7-3 - TRBJ1-1 many
CASSLLAGDPNEQFF TGTGCCAGCAGCTTGTTAGCGGGAGACCCCAATGAGCAGTTCTTC TRBV7-9 TRBD2 TRBJ2-1 many
CASSYAGRTSEQYF TGTGCCAGCAGTTACGCAGGCAGGACCAGCGAGCAGTACTTC TRBV6-5 - TRBJ2-7 many
CAIGTAFTGELFF TGTGCCATCGGGACAGCGTTCACCGGGGAGCTGTTTTTT TRBV10-3 TRBD1 TRBJ2-2 many
CASSTIGVAGVRITDTQYF TGTGCCAGCAGCACTATCGGGGTAGCGGGAGTACGGATCACAGATACGCAGTATTTT TRBV6-2/TRBV6-3 TRBD2 TRBJ2-3 many
CASSYTGSDTQYF TGTGCCAGCAGCTATACAGGGTCAGATACGCAGTATTTT TRBV7-3 - TRBJ2-3 many
CASSLSRHPRGNEQYF TGTGCCAGCAGCTTAAGTAGGCATCCGCGGGGGAACGAGCAGTACTTC TRBV11-2 TRBD2 TRBJ2-7 few
CASSLAGYTNYGYTF TGCGCCAGCAGCTTGGCCGGATACACTAACTATGGCTACACCTTC TRBV5-1 - TRBJ1-2 -
CASGRLAGAGTQYF TGTGCCAGCGGAAGACTAGCGGGAGCGGGGACCCAGTACTTC TRBV6-1 TRBD2 TRBJ2-5 few
CAIRRELAASTDTQYF TGTGCCATCAGAAGGGAACTAGCAGCGAGCACAGATACGCAGTATTTT TRBV10-3 - TRBJ2-3 few
CASSEEVGGLYGYTF TGTGCCAGCAGTGAAGAAGTAGGGGGGCTCTATGGCTACACCTTC TRBV2 - TRBJ1-2 -
CASSSWTNEKLFF TGTGCCAGCAGCTCTTGGACTAATGAAAAACTGTTTTTT TRBV7-2 - TRBJ1-4 many
CASSPITGNEQFF TGTGCCAGCAGCCCAATTACTGGCAATGAGCAGTTCTTC TRBV9 - TRBJ2-1 many
CSVRGGSNQPQHF TGCAGCGTCCGAGGGGGGTCCAATCAGCCCCAGCATTTT TRBV29-1 - TRBJ1-5 many
CASSSTGQPYEQYF TGTGCCAGCAGTTCTACGGGACAGCCCTACGAGCAGTACTTC TRBV6-2/TRBV6-3 TRBD1 TRBJ2-7 many
CASSSPSLWEYNEQFF TGTGCCAGCAGCTCTCCTTCCCTCTGGGAATACAATGAGCAGTTCTTC TRBV7-9 - TRBJ2-1 many
CASSLRASRDEQFF TGTGCCAGCAGTTTACGCGCTAGCAGGGATGAGCAGTTCTTC TRBV12-3/TRBV12-4 - TRBJ2-1 few
CASSQAGDTGELFF TGTGCCAGCAGTCAGGCAGGGGACACCGGGGAGCTGTTTTTT TRBV6-2/TRBV6-3 - TRBJ2-2 few